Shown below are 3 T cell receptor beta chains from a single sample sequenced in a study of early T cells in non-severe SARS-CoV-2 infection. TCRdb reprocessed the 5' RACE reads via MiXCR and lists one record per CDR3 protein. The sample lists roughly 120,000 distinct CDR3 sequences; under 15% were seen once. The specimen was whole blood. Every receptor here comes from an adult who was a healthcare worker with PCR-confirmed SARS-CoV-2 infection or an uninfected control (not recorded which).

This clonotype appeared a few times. The CDR3 nucleotides read TGTGCCAGCAGTGTTGAAGGGTTGGGCACTGAAGCTTTCTTT. This gives the protein CASSVEGLGTEAFF. The V and J genes are TRBV2 and TRBJ1-1, with D unresolved. CDR3 length: 14 amino acids. From germline, CDR1 is SNHLY and CDR2 FYNNEI. Trimming pared 4 bases from V and 4 bases from J, leaving 13 bases between.

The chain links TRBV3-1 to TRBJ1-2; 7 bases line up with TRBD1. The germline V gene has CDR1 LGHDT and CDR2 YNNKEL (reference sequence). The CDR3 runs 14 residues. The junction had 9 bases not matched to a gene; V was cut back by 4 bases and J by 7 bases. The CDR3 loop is CASSPLTGPGGYTF. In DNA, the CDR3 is TGTGCCAGCAGCCCACTGACAGGGCCGGGTGGCTACACCTTC.

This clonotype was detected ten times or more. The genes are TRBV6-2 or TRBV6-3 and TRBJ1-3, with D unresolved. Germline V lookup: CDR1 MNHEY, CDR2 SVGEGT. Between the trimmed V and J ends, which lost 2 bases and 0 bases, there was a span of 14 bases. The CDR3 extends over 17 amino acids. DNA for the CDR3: TGTGCCAGCAGTTACGGAGGCAGAGCCTCCTCTGGAAACACCATATATTTT. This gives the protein CASSYGGRASSGNTIYF.